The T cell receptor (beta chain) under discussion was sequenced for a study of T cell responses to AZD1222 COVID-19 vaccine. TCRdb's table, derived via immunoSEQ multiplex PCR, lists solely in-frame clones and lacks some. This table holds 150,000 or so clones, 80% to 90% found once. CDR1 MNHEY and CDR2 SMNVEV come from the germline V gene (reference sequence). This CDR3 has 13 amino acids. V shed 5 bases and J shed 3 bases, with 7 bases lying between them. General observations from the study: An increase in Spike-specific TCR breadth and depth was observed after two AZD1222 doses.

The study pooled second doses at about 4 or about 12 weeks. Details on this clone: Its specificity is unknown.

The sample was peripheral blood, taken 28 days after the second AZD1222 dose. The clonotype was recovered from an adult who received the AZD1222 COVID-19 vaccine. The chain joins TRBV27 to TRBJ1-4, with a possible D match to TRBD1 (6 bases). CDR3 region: CASSRTANEKLFF. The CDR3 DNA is TGTGCCAGCAGTAGGACAGCTAATGAAAAACTGTTTTTT. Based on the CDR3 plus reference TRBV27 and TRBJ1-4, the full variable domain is EAQVTQNPRYLITVTGKKLTVTCSQNMNHEYMSWYRQDPGLGLRQIYYSMNVEVTDKGDVPEGYKVSRKEKRNFPLILESPSPNQTSLYFCASSRTANEKLFFGSGTQLSVL.